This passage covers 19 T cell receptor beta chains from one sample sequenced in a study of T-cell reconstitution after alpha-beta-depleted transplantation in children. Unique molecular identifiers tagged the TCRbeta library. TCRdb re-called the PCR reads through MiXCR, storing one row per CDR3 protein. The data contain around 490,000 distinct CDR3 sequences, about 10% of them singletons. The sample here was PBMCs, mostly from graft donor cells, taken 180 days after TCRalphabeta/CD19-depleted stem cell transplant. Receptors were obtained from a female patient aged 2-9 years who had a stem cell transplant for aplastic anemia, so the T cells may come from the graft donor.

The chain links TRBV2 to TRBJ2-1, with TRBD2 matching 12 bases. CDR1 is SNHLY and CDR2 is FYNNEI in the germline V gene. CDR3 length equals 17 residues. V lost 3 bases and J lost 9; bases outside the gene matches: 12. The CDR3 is CASSDPGTSGRLVEQFF. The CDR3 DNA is TGTGCCAGCAGTGACCCAGGGACTAGCGGGCGGTTAGTTGAGCAGTTCTTC.

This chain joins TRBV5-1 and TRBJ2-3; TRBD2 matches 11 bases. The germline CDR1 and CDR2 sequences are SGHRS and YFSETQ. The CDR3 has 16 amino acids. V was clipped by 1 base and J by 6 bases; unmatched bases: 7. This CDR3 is CASSLQLAGAGDTQYF. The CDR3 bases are TGCGCCAGCAGCTTGCAACTAGCGGGAGCTGGCGATACGCAGTATTTT.

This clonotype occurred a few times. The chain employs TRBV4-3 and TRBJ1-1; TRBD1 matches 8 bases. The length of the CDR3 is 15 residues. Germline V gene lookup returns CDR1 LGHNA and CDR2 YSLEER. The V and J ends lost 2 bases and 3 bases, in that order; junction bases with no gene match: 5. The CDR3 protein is CASSQPRDRYTEAFF. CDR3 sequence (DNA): TGCGCCAGCAGCCAACCCCGGGACAGGTACACTGAAGCTTTCTTT.

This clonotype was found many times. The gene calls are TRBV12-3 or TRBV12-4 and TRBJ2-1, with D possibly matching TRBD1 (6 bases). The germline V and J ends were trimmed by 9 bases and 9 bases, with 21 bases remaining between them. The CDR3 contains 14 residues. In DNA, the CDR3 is TGTGCCAGTGACCCAGGGGCAGGGGCAAGTGAGCAGTTCTTC. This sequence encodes CASDPGAGASEQFF.

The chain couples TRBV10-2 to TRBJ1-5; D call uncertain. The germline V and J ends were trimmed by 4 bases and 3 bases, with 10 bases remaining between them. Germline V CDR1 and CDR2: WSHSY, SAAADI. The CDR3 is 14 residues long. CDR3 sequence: CASSAPGNNQPQHF. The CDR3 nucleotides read TGCGCCAGCAGTGCCCCGGGGAACAATCAGCCCCAGCATTTT.

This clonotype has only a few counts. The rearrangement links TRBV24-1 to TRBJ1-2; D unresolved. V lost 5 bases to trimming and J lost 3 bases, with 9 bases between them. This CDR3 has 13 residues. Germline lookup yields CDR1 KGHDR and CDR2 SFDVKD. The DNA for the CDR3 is TGTGCCACCAGTGCCGGGTATGACTATGGCTACACCTTC. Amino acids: CATSAGYDYGYTF.

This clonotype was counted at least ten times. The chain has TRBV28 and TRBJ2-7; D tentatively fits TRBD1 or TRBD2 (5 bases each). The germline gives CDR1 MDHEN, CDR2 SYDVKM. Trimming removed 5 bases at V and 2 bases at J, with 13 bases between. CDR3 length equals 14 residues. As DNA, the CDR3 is TGTGCCAGCAGTCTGGGGCGGGCTCCCTACGAGCAGTACTTC. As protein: CASSLGRAPYEQYF.

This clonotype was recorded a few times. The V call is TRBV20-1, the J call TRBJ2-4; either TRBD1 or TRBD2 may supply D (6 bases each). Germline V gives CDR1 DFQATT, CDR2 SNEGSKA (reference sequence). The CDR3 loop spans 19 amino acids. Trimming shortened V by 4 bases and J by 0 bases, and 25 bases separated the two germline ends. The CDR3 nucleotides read TGCAGTGCTAAGCCCCCAGGAGGGTCGGGGGCCATAGCCAAAAACATTCAGTACTTC. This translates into CSAKPPGGSGAIAKNIQYF.

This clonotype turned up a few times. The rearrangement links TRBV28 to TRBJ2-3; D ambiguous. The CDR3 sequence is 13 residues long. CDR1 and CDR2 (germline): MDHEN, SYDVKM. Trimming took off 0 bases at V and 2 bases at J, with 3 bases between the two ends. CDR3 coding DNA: TGTGCCAGCAGTTTATGGCTCACAGATACGCAGTATTTT. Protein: CASSLWLTDTQYF.

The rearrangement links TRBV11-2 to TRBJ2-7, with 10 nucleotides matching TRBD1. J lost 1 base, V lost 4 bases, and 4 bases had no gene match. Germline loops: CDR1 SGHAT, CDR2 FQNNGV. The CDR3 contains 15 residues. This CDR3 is CASSSDRGQSYEQYF. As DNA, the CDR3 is TGTGCCAGCAGCTCAGACAGGGGGCAATCCTACGAGCAGTACTTC.

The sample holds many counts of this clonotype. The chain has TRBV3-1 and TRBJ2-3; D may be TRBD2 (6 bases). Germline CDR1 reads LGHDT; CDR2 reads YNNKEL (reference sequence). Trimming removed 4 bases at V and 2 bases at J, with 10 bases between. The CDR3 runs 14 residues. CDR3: CASSRDSNTDTQYF. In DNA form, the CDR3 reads TGTGCCAGCAGCCGGGACTCAAACACAGATACGCAGTATTTT.

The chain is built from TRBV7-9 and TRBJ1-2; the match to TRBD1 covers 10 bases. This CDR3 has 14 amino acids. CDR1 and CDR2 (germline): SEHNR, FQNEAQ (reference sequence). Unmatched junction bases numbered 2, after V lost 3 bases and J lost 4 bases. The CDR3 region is CASSLTGGAYGYTF. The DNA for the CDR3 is TGTGCCAGCAGCTTGACAGGGGGCGCCTATGGCTACACCTTC.

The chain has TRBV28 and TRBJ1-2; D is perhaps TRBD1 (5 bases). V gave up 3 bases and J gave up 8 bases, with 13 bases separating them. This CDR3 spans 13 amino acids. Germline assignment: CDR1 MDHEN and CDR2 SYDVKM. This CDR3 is CASSLLNRRGYTF. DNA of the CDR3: TGTGCCAGCAGTTTGCTAAACAGGCGGGGCTACACCTTC.

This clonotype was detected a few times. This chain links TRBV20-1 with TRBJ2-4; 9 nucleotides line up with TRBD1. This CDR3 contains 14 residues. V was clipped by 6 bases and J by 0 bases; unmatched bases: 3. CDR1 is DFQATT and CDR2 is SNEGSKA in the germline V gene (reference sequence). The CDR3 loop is CSAGTGRAKNIQYF. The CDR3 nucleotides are TGCAGTGCCGGGACAGGGCGAGCCAAAAACATTCAGTACTTC.

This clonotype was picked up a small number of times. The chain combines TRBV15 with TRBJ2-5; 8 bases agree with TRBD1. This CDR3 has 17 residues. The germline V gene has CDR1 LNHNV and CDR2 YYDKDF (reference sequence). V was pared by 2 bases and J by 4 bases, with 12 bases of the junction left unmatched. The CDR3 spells CATSRIPPGGKGETQYF. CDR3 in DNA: TGTGCCACCAGCAGAATACCCCCAGGGGGCAAGGGAGAGACCCAGTACTTC.

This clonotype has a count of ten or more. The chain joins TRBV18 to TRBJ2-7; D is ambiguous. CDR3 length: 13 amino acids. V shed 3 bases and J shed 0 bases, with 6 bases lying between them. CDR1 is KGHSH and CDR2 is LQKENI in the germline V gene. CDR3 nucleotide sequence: TGTGCCAGCTCACCTCCAGACTCCTACGAGCAGTACTTC. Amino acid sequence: CASSPPDSYEQYF.

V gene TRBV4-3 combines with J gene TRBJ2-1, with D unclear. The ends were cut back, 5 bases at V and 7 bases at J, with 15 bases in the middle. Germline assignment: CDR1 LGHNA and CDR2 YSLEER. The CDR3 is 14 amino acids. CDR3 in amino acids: CASSTGRSSNEQFF. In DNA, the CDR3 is TGCGCCAGCAGCACGGGTAGAAGTAGTAATGAGCAGTTCTTC.

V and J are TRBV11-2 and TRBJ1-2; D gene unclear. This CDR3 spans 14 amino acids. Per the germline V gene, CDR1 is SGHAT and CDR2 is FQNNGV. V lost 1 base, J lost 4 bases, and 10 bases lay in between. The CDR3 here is CASSLVSSPYGYTF. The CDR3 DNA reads TGTGCCAGCAGCTTAGTGTCCAGCCCCTATGGCTACACCTTC.

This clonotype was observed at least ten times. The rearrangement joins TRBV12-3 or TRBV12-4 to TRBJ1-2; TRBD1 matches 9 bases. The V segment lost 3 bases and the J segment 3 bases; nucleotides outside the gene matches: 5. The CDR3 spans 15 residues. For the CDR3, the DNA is TGTGCCAGCAGTTTGCGAGGACAGGGGTACTATGGCTACACCTTC. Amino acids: CASSLRGQGYYGYTF.